Listed here is a single TCR beta chain. What it recognizes is unknown. The data are from a study of T cells after yellow fever vaccination. They built TCR cDNA with 5'RACE template switching, a step that put in a universal primer site and UMIs. TCRdb passed the 5' RACE reads through MiXCR, listing each CDR3 protein once. The sample has just under 600,000 distinct CDR3 sequences; about 14% are singletons. Deletions cut 5 bases from V and 6 bases from J, with 20 bases between. The CDR3 extends over 16 amino acids. Study results and limitations: Secondary responses were weaker yet peaked faster, day 5 versus 15. Reappearance after the booster was observed for most primary-vaccination clones (more than 95% CD4, roughly 90% CD8). Abundant clonotypes from the bulk population could get into FACS-sorted repertoires as contaminants.

J is TRBJ2-1 and V is TRBV12-3 or TRBV12-4, with D perhaps assigned TRBD1 or TRBD2 (5 bases each). The source material was PBMCs, sampled on the day of the yellow fever booster vaccination. The receptor comes from a man between 25 and 39 years old who received the YFV17D yellow fever vaccine. The CDR3 sequence is CASSPLGPWGSNEQFF. The CDR3 bases are TGTGCCAGCAGTCCCCTCGGGCCCTGGGGGTCCAATGAGCAGTTCTTC.